This is a list of T cell receptor beta chains from one sample in a study of beta chain features in type 1 diabetes. Some clones are missing from TCRdb's copy, which holds only in-frame ones; the method was immunoSEQ multiplex PCR. Among 680,000 or so clones listed, about an eighth were seen once. The sequenced material came from naive CD4+ T cells from blood. These receptors were obtained from a man aged 18 to 30 with type 1 diabetes. Each CDR3 is given with its conserved first and last residue. A D gene is named only where the DNA matches it firmly. Where a row states a size, it is once, few, many or the class of an expanded clone; other rows omit it.

size	V	length	D	J	DNA	CDR3
few	TRBV7-2	17	NA	TRBJ2-3	TGTGCCAGCAGCTTATTTTCGATGACAGGAGTCACAGATACGCAGTATTTT	CASSLFSMTGVTDTQYF
few	TRBV6-5	13	NA	TRBJ1-4	TGTGCCAGCGCACACAGGGTGTTTGAAAAACTGTTTTTT	CASAHRVFEKLFF
few	TRBV25-1	15	TRBD1	TRBJ2-7	TGTGCCAGCAGTGACTCCGGACAGGGGCTATACGAGCAGTACTTC	CASSDSGQGLYEQYF
NA	TRBV18	13	NA	TRBJ2-7	TGTGCCACCCAACGGGGGCAGGGTGATGAGCAGTACTTC	CATQRGQGDEQYF
few	TRBV4-1	16	NA	TRBJ1-6	TGCGCCAGCAGCCAACAAAGCCCGGGGAGTAATTCACCCCTCCACTTT	CASSQQSPGSNSPLHF
few	TRBV5-1	13	NA	TRBJ1-1	TGCGCCAGCAGCTTGGGGGTTAGTACTGAAGCTTTCTTT	CASSLGVSTEAFF
NA	TRBV18	14	TRBD1	TRBJ2-7	TGTGCCAGCTCACCAACAGGGGGCGAATACGAGCAGTACTTC	CASSPTGGEYEQYF
few	TRBV13	16	NA	TRBJ2-3	TGTGCCAGCAGCTTGGAGGGGTTGGGGAGTACAGATACGCAGTATTTT	CASSLEGLGSTDTQYF
few	TRBV29-1	14	NA	TRBJ2-4	TGCAGCGTTGAAGGCAAACAAGCTAAAAACATTCAGTACTTC	CSVEGKQAKNIQYF
few	TRBV5-1	15	TRBD2	TRBJ2-5	TGCGCCAGCAGCCGGACTAGCGGGCGCCAGGAGACCCAGTACTTC	CASSRTSGRQETQYF
NA	TRBV5-1	12	NA	TRBJ2-1	TGCGCCAGCAGCTCCCAGACAGTCCAGCAGTTCTTC	CASSSQTVQQFF
NA	TRBV10-3	14	NA	TRBJ1-3	TGTGCCATCAGTCAGGACAGCTCTGGAAACACCATATATTTT	CAISQDSSGNTIYF
NA	TRBV6-5	13	NA	TRBJ2-7	TGTGCCAGCAGCAACGGGGATGGCAGGGAGCAGTACTTC	CASSNGDGREQYF
few	TRBV5-6	16	TRBD1	TRBJ2-1	TGTGCCAGCAGTGATGGACAGGGGGGATCCTACAATGAGCAGTTCTTC	CASSDGQGGSYNEQFF
NA	TRBV2	18	NA	TRBJ2-4	TGTGCCAGCACATCCCGCGTGGCCAGGGGTTTAGCCAAAAACATTCAGTACTTC	CASTSRVARGLAKNIQYF